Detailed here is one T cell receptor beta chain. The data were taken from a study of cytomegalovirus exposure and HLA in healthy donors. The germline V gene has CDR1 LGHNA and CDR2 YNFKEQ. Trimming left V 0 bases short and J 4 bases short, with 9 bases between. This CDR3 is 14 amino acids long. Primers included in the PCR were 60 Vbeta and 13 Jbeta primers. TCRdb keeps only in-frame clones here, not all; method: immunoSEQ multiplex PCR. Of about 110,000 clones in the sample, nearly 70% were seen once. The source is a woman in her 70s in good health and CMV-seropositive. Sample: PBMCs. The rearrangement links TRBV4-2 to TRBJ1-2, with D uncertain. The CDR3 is CASSQEGRSYGYTF. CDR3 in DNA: TGTGCCAGCAGCCAAGAGGGCAGGTCCTATGGCTACACCTTC.